The entry below describes one T cell receptor (beta chain). Its specificity is not known. CDR3 length: 18 residues. CDR1 is LGHNA and CDR2 is YNFKEQ in the germline V gene. The V segment lost 1 base and the J segment 3 bases; nucleotides outside the gene matches: 4. Treatment reported: oral pan-JAK inhibitor, 5-10 mg twice daily. Sequencing relied on a cDNA template that was reverse transcribed from extracted RNA. The repertoire was sequenced with immunoSEQ multiplex PCR; TCRdb's copy has only in-frame clones and lacks some. The sample shows 150,000 to 200,000 clones, roughly 66% of them seen only once. This specimen belongs to a study of CD8+ T cells in alopecia areata. At the level of the study: Twice a day, 5 to 10 mg of oral tofacitinib was administered to treated patients.

Whole-study findings and limits: Patients showed less clear TCR sequence sharing than mice, possibly partly because of HLA diversity.

The specimen comprised CD4+ T cells sorted from blood, sampled at week 24, from a patient treated with tofacitinib. This receptor was identified in a human donor with alopecia areata. The V call is TRBV4-2, the J call TRBJ2-1; 15 nucleotides line up with TRBD2. In DNA, the CDR3 is TGTGCCAGCAGCCAAGGGACTAGCGGGGGGGCAGGCTACAATGAGCAGTTCTTC. Translating it yields CASSQGTSGGAGYNEQFF.